These 18 T cell receptor beta chains came from one sample sequenced in a study of T cell changes during pregnancy in multiple sclerosis. Method: immunoSEQ multiplex PCR; TCRdb's copy keeps in-frame clones and lacks some. This repertoire shows approximately 33,000 clones, around nine tenths found once; its top ten account for 0.7% to 0.75%. Sequencing was performed on CD4+ T cells from peripheral blood mononuclear cells, taken in the first trimester of pregnancy. Source of these receptors: a female donor in good health, enrolled as a control in a pregnancy study.

The V gene is TRBV10-3, the J gene TRBJ1-6; 7 bases are a match to TRBD1. J lost 6 bases, V lost 7 bases, and 3 bases had no gene match. The V gene's germline CDR1 is ENHRY and CDR2 SYGVKD. The CDR3 spans 13 residues. The CDR3 loop reads CAITGGPNSPLHF. The CDR3 bases are TGTGCCATCACAGGGGGACCTAATTCACCCCTCCACTTT.

This clone is a singleton in its sample. The chain employs TRBV6-1 and TRBJ1-1; 10 bases agree with TRBD1. This CDR3 is built from 14 residues. V shed 5 bases and J 5 bases; nucleotides not matched to a gene: 5. The germline V gene has CDR1 MNHNS and CDR2 SASEGT. DNA for the CDR3: TGTGCCAGCAGTACAGACAGGGGGCATACTGAAGCTTTCTTT. The encoded protein is CASSTDRGHTEAFF.

The rearrangement uses TRBV7-2 and TRBJ2-4; 7 bases are a match to TRBD2. Germline-derived CDR1 and CDR2 are SGHTA and FQGNSA. After removal of 0 bases from V and 2 bases from J, the junction contained 4 bases not matched to a gene. The CDR3 consists of 16 residues. The CDR3 bases are TGTGCCAGCAGCTTAGCAACTAGCGCAACCAAAAACATTCAGTACTTC. Protein sequence: CASSLATSATKNIQYF.

The V gene is TRBV9, the J gene TRBJ2-1; TRBD2 agrees at 9 bases. V lost 0 bases and J lost 8; bases outside the gene matches: 15. The germline V gene has CDR1 SGDLS and CDR2 YYNGEE. CDR3 size: 18 residues. The CDR3 loop reads CASSVAGTGRGGAHEQFF. Written as DNA, the CDR3 is TGTGCCAGCAGCGTAGCGGGGACGGGGCGCGGGGGGGCGCATGAGCAGTTCTTC.

This sequence joins TRBV30 and TRBJ2-7; tentatively, D is TRBD1 (5 bases). The V and J ends lost 8 bases and 0 bases respectively, with 14 bases between them. This CDR3 has 13 amino acids. Germline CDR1 GTSNPN, CDR2 SVGIG (reference sequence). For the CDR3, the DNA is TGTGCCCTCCAGGCAGGGAACTCCTACGAGCAGTACTTC. Amino acids: CALQAGNSYEQYF.

The chain recombines TRBV25-1 with TRBJ2-3; D may be TRBD1 (5 bases). CDR1 and CDR2 from the germline V gene are MGHDK and SYGVNS. Trimming left V 3 bases short and J 3 bases short, with 19 bases between. This CDR3 comprises 17 residues. CDR3 DNA sequence: TGTGCCAGCAGTGATCCCTTGGGGCCAGGGCCGACAGATACGCAGTATTTT. Protein sequence: CASSDPLGPGPTDTQYF.

The chain couples TRBV9 to TRBJ1-2; weak D call: TRBD1 (6 bases). Germline CDR1 reads SGDLS; CDR2 reads YYNGEE. The CDR3 is 12 amino acids. V lost 0 bases and J lost 7, with 7 bases in between. The CDR3 bases are TGTGCCAGCAGCGTAGACAGGGTTGGCTACACCTTC. Encoded protein: CASSVDRVGYTF.

This chain joins TRBV5-1 and TRBJ2-5; tentative D call: TRBD1 (5 bases). Germline lookup yields CDR1 SGHRS and CDR2 YFSETQ. The V and J ends lost 0 bases and 2 bases respectively, with 11 bases between them. This CDR3 has 15 amino acids. CDR3 bases: TGCGCCAGCAGCTTGGAGGGGCAGGCACAAGAGACCCAGTACTTC. As protein: CASSLEGQAQETQYF.

The rearrangement joins TRBV4-2 to TRBJ2-1, with 10 bases matching TRBD2. Germline V CDR1 and CDR2: LGHNA, YNFKEQ. The CDR3 sequence is 18 residues long. J was trimmed by 0 bases and V by 0 bases; bases with no gene match: 5. The CDR3 loop reads CASSQDPGLADSYNEQFF. CDR3 nucleotides: TGTGCCAGCAGCCAAGACCCCGGACTAGCGGACTCCTACAATGAGCAGTTCTTC.

The chain uses TRBV7-8 and TRBJ2-1; 9 nucleotides agree with TRBD2. V was clipped by 1 base and J by 3 bases; unmatched bases: 4. This CDR3 region has 16 residues. Germline V gene data show CDR1 as SGHVS and CDR2 as FQNEAQ. CDR3 DNA sequence: TGTGCCAGCAGCTTAGGCAGCGGGGGGAACTACAATGAGCAGTTCTTC. Translation gives CASSLGSGGNYNEQFF.

V gene TRBV6-4 combines with J gene TRBJ1-5, with D maybe TRBD1 (6 bases). V was shortened by 6 bases and J by 1 base, with 13 bases between the two germline ends. CDR1 and CDR2 from the germline V gene are MRHNA and SNTAGT. This CDR3 has 15 amino acids. The chain's CDR3 is CASRETGLSNQPQHF. The CDR3 DNA follows: TGTGCCAGCAGAGAAACAGGGCTGAGCAATCAGCCCCAGCATTTT.

V gene TRBV6-5 combines with J gene TRBJ1-6; a weak D match, TRBD1 (6 bases). CDR1 is MNHEY, CDR2 SVGAGI, per germline. The germline V and J ends were trimmed by 2 bases and 3 bases, with 11 bases remaining between them. The CDR3 is 16 residues long. The CDR3 region has the DNA TGTGCCAGCAGTTACGGGACACATCTCTATAATTCACCCCTCCACTTT. The encoded protein is CASSYGTHLYNSPLHF.

The genes are TRBV4-3 and TRBJ1-3, with D unclear. CDR3 length equals 16 residues. Looked up from germline, CDR1 is LGHNA and CDR2 is YSLEER. The germline V and J ends were trimmed by 0 bases and 0 bases, with 9 bases remaining between them. CDR3: CASSQERSFSGNTIYF. The CDR3 DNA reads as TGCGCCAGCAGCCAAGAGCGTAGCTTCTCTGGAAACACCATATATTTT.

The CDR3 DNA follows: TGTGCCACCAGTTTGGCCGGGGGGGGCGGTCAGCCCCAGCATTTT. Amino acids: CATSLAGGGGQPQHF. The chain links TRBV15 to TRBJ1-5, with D possibly TRBD1 on 6 matching bases. Germline V gives CDR1 LNHNV, CDR2 YYDKDF (reference sequence). The CDR3 runs to 15 residues. The V end was cut by 6 bases, the J end by 6 bases, with 18 bases between.

This clone appeared a single time. The J gene is TRBJ2-7, the V gene TRBV2, with 9 bases matching TRBD1. Looked up from germline, CDR1 is SNHLY and CDR2 is FYNNEI. The CDR3 extends over 15 amino acids. J was trimmed by 2 bases and V by 6 bases; bases with no gene match: 8. As DNA, the CDR3 is TGTGCCAGCAGGGAGGACAGGGGAGAAACCTACGAGCAGTACTTC. It codes for CASREDRGETYEQYF.

The J gene is TRBJ2-2, the V gene TRBV5-6; 9 positions match TRBD2. CDR1 SGHDT and CDR2 YYEEEE come from the germline V gene. The junction had 3 bases not matched to a gene; V was cut back by 4 bases and J by 2 bases. The CDR3 totals 15 residues. In nucleotides, the CDR3 is TGTGCCAGCAGCGCGGGGGGGGTCAACACCGGGGAGCTGTTTTTT. Translation: CASSAGGVNTGELFF.

The V call is TRBV2, the J call TRBJ1-1; 10 bases agree with TRBD1. V shed 6 bases, J shed 2 bases, and the junction held 6 bases outside the gene matches. Germline V gives CDR1 SNHLY, CDR2 FYNNEI. CDR3 length: 15 amino acids. Here the CDR3 reads CASRGQGVSNTEAFF. The CDR3 coding sequence is TGTGCCAGCAGAGGACAGGGGGTTAGTAACACTGAAGCTTTCTTT.

This CDR3 is CASSQPDTDGSYGYTF. As DNA, the CDR3 is TGTGCCAGCAGCCAGCCAGACACAGACGGATCCTATGGCTACACCTTC. The chain carries TRBV4-2 and TRBJ1-2, with D hard to call. Germline assignment: CDR1 LGHNA and CDR2 YNFKEQ. V lost 3 bases and J lost 4, with 18 bases in between. The CDR3 contains 16 residues.